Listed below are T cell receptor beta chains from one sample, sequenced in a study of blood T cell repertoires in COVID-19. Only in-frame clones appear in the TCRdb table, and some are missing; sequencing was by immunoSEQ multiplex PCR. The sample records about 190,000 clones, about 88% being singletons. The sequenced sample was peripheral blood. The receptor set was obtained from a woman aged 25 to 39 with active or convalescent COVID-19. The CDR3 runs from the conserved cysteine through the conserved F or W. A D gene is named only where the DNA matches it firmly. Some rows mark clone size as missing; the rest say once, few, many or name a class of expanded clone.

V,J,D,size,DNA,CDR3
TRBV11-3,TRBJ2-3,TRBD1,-,TGTGCCAGCAGCGCACGGACAGGGGGAAGGGATACGCAGTATTTT,CASSARTGGRDTQYF
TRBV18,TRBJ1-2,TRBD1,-,TGTGCCAGCTCACCACCACAGGGGACCTATGGCTACACCTTC,CASSPPQGTYGYTF
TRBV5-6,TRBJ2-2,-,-,TGTGCCAGCAGCTTGGCGGGGGAGCTGTTTTTT,CASSLAGELFF
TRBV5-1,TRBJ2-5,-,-,TGCGCCAGCAGCTTAAATCCAGGGTGGGAAGAGACCCAGTACTTC,CASSLNPGWEETQYF
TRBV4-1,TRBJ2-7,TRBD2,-,TGCGCCAGCAGCGAAGAACTAGCGGGGGAGGGATACGAGCAGTACTTC,CASSEELAGEGYEQYF
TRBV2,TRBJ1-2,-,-,TGTGCCAGCAGTGAAGAACAGGATTTTAACTATGGCTACACCTTC,CASSEEQDFNYGYTF
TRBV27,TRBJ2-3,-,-,TGTGCCAGCAGTTTACCCGGGGTGCGTACGCAGTATTTT,CASSLPGVRTQYF
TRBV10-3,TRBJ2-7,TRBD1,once,TGTGCCATCAGTCTTTCCGGGACAGGCATGTTCTACGAGCAGTACTTC,CAISLSGTGMFYEQYF
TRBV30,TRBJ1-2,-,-,TGTGCCTGGAGTGGGTCGACAGCTCTTAACTATGGCTACACCTTC,CAWSGSTALNYGYTF
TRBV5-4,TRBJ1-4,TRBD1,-,TGTGCCAGCAGCAGGACAGGGGCTGCAACTAATGAAAAACTGTTTTTT,CASSRTGAATNEKLFF
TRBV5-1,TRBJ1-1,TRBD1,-,TGCGCCAGCAGCTCGACAGGGGAGGACACTGAAGCTTTCTTT,CASSSTGEDTEAFF
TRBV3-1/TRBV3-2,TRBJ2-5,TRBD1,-,TGTGCCAGCAGCCAAGAGGACAGGGCGGTGGAGACCCAGTACTTC,CASSQEDRAVETQYF
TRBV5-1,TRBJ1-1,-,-,TGCGCCAGCAGCTTGCGGACAGCCGCTCCACGTGAGAACACTGAAGCTTTCTTT,CASSLRTAAPRENTEAFF
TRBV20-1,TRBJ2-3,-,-,TGCAGTGCTAGTACGGGAATAGATACGCAGTATTTT,CSASTGIDTQYF
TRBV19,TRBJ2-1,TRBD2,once,TGTGCCAGTACGGAATGGGCTAGCGGGAGTTACAATGAGCAGTTCTTC,CASTEWASGSYNEQFF
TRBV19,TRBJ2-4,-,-,TGTGCCAGTAGTATAGATTTCACTAGCCCCCTCGGGATTCAGTACTTC,CASSIDFTSPLGIQYF
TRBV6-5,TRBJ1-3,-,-,TGTGCCAGCGGAATCGAGGTCAGCTCTGGAAACACCATATATTTT,CASGIEVSSGNTIYF
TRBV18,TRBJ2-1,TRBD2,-,TGTGCCAGCTCACCCGGGATATCGGCAGGGAGGGTTCCATACAATGAGCAGTTCTTC,CASSPGISAGRVPYNEQFF
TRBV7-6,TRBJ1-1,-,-,TGTGCCAGCAGCTCCGGGACTGAAGCTTTCTTT,CASSSGTEAFF
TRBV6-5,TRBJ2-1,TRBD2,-,TGTGCCAGCAGCCCAAGCGGGAGAGGGCAGTTCTTC,CASSPSGRGQFF
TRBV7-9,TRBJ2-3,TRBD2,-,TGTGCCAGCAGCTACGGGACTAGCGGAGCCCGCACAGATACGCAGTATTTT,CASSYGTSGARTDTQYF
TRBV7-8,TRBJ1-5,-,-,TGTGCCAGCAGCTTAAGTCGGCACTATAGCAATCAGCCCCAGCATTTT,CASSLSRHYSNQPQHF
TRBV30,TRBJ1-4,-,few,TGTGCCTGCCCCTCCGTGCGCGGGCACGAAAAACTGTTTTTT,CACPSVRGHEKLFF
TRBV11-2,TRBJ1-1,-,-,TGTGCCAGCAGCTTATGGGGGGGGACTGACACTGAAGCTTTCTTT,CASSLWGGTDTEAFF
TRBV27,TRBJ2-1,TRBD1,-,TGTGCCAGCAGTCCCGGGACAGGGGGCAATGAGCAGTTCTTC,CASSPGTGGNEQFF
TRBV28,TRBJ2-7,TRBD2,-,TGTGCGAGCCGGGGACTAGCGGGAGCCTACGAGCAGTACTTC,CASRGLAGAYEQYF
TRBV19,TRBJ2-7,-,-,TGTGCCAGTAACTCTGGAGAGCCTACCGAGCAGTACTTC,CASNSGEPTEQYF
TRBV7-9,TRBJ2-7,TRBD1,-,TGTGCCAGCAGTCCCCTCATATCCCGGGACAGGGAAAAATACGAGCAGTACTTC,CASSPLISRDREKYEQYF
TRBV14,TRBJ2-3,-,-,TGTGCCAGCAGCGTGCGGGTAGATAGCACAGATACGCAGTATTTT,CASSVRVDSTDTQYF
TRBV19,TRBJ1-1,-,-,TGTGCCAGTAGTATATTACCGGGGGGGGACGCTTTCTTT,CASSILPGGDAFF
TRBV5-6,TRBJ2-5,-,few,TGTGCCAGCAGCTGGCGAGGTCCCGAGACCCAGTACTTC,CASSWRGPETQYF
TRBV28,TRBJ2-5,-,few,TGTGCCAGCAGTCGCGACCGCGGCCATACTCAAGAGACCCAGTACTTC,CASSRDRGHTQETQYF
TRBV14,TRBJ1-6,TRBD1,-,TGTGCCAGCAGCCGGGACAGGGTCATGGGTTCACCCCTCCACTTT,CASSRDRVMGSPLHF